This TCR beta chain originates from a study of CD8 T cells in Susac syndrome. Reverse transcription of about 0.45 to 1 ug RNA was performed with random hexamers. Amplification of TCR beta CDR3 used immunoSEQ multiplex PCR across 54 Vbeta and 13 Jbeta. A single record per CDR3 protein comes from TCRdb applying MiXCR to the immunoSEQ multiplex PCR reads. The profile shows under 550,000 distinct CDR3 sequences, about 85% of them singletons. Sequencing of TCR beta was performed on blood CD8+ T cells and on blood CD4+ T cells. Relapsing-remitting disease, either stable or active, was present in the multiple sclerosis controls, who were treatment-naive patients. Through negative isolation, CD4+ and CD8+ T cells were obtained, while TEMRA cells were enriched using FACS. J lost 4 bases, V lost 5 bases, and 9 bases had no gene match. CDR1 and CDR2 (germline): MDHEN, SYDVKM. This CDR3 spans 15 amino acids.

The sequencing input was CD8+ T cells from PBMCs. The J gene is TRBJ2-3, the V gene TRBV28; 7 positions agree with TRBD1. The source is a human donor with multiple sclerosis. CDR3 sequence: CASSNDRVRSDTQYF. The CDR3 coding sequence is TGTGCCAGCAGTAACGACAGGGTACGGTCAGATACGCAGTATTTT.